This section outlines one TCR beta chain sequence together with its context. Ophthalmopathy cases met thresholds of Clinical Activity Score at least 3, NOSPECS grade at least 4 and duration under 3 months. This sample was included in a study of T cells in Graves' hyperthyroidism and ophthalmopathy. Study context: Any treatment followed the collection of peripheral blood at initial diagnosis.

This CDR3 contains 18 residues. V shed 0 bases, J shed 5 bases, and the junction held 10 bases outside the gene matches. Germline assignment: CDR1 SGHTA and CDR2 FQGNSA. Amplification targeted TCR beta CDR3 regions from RNA transcripts. In the first-round RT-PCR of the TCR CDR3, the HTBI primer set was used. Each CDR3 protein is one row after TCRdb ran MiXCR on the multiplex PCR reads. Of 620,000 or so distinct CDR3 sequences detected, roughly 14% appear once; the ten largest clones hold about an eighth. Sequenced input: blood. The rearrangement uses TRBV7-2 and TRBJ2-2; 9 bases align to TRBD2. This TCR came from a woman in her 50s with Graves' ophthalmopathy. CDR3 protein: CASSLAPNSGSGTGELFF. The CDR3 nucleotides read TGTGCCAGCAGCTTAGCCCCCAATAGCGGGAGTGGAACCGGGGAGCTGTTTTTT.